These 9 T cell receptor beta chains were sequenced from one sample in a study of regulatory T cells in long-lasting Graves disease (dated by TCRdb to the early 2020s). This sample's time point label indicates: newly diagnosed GD, antithyroid drugs for less than 3 months. For both TCR sequencing and RNA sequencing, RNA was extracted from PBMCs in TRIzol. To prepare the library, multiplex PCR was applied. The instrument given in TCRdb is Illumina HiSeq 4000. iRepertoire HTBI primers and Arm-PCR amplification of CDR3 regions were used to construct TCR beta libraries. The raw public data were reprocessed by TCRdb itself: fastp quality trimming at Q25, MiXCR clonotype calling, in-frame beta chains only. All rows with the same CDR3 protein become a single entry with the most common DNA and genes. This sample comprises 450,000 to 600,000 distinct CDR3 sequences, about 16% of them detected only once. The ten largest account for 9% to 15% of the sample.

These data were likewise used in another study, on T cells in Graves' hyperthyroidism and ophthalmopathy.

The sample in question was peripheral blood mononuclear cells (PBMCs), obtained at new diagnosis, from a patient treated with antithyroid drugs. The receptors come from a man between 40 and 49 years old with Graves disease. Donor details come from another sample of the same person, matched by shared clones.

This clonotype was counted at least ten times. The chain has TRBV18 and TRBJ2-1; TRBD1 matches at 8 bases. Germline V gives CDR1 KGHSH, CDR2 LQKENI. The V segment lost 0 bases and the J segment 6 bases; nucleotides outside the gene matches: 4. The CDR3 is 15 residues long. This CDR3 reads CASSPPTGVGNEQFF. In DNA, the CDR3 is TGTGCCAGCTCACCACCGACAGGGGTGGGCAATGAGCAGTTCTTC. Full variable domain (remainder filled in from reference TRBV18 and TRBJ2-1): NAGVMQNPRHLVRRRGQEARLRCSPMKGHSHVYWYRQLPEEGLKFMVYLQKENIIDESGMPKERFSAEFPKEGPSILRIQQVVRGDSAAYFCASSPPTGVGNEQFFGPGTRLTVL.

This clonotype was observed a few times. The chain couples TRBV12-3 or TRBV12-4 to TRBJ2-1, with TRBD2 matching over 15 bases. The trim removed 6 bases at V and 4 bases at J, leaving 7 bases unmatched. The CDR3 consists of 17 residues. The CDR3: CASSLGTSGRRYNEQFF. The CDR3 DNA sequence: TGTGCCAGCAGCCTAGGGACTAGCGGGAGGAGATACAATGAGCAGTTCTTC.

This clonotype has just a few counts. This sequence may be a read error, since a much larger clone differs from it by one base. This CDR3 fails to terminate in the conserved phenylalanine or tryptophan, so it likely reflects a read error. CDR3: CSASRGQPLNTEAFV. In DNA, the CDR3 is TGCAGTGCTAGTCGAGGTCAACCCTTGAACACTGAAGCTTTCGTT. The chain couples TRBV20-1 to TRBJ1-1; D call uncertain. Germline CDR1 is DFQATT and CDR2 is SNEGSKA (reference sequence). The CDR3 covers 15 residues. Trimming stripped 3 bases from V and 0 bases from J, with 14 bases between.

This clonotype was seen only once. This chain uses TRBV29-1 with TRBJ2-1; D gene unclear. This CDR3 comprises 12 residues. Trimming removed 7 bases from V and 7 bases from J, with 14 bases in between. From germline, CDR1 is SQVTM and CDR2 ANQGSEA. For the CDR3, the DNA is TGCAGCGCCCCCCGGGCGGATAATGAGCAGTTCTTC. Its protein is CSAPRADNEQFF.

In this sample, this clonotype turned up many times. V gene TRBV24-1 combines with J gene TRBJ1-2; D is perhaps TRBD1 (5 bases). The CDR3 length is 16 residues. Germline V gene lookup returns CDR1 KGHDR and CDR2 SFDVKD. Trimming pared 3 bases from V and 3 bases from J, leaving 16 bases between. CDR3 region: CATSDPSGGEDYGYTF. CDR3 in DNA: TGTGCCACCAGTGATCCGTCGGGGGGAGAGGACTATGGCTACACCTTC.

This clonotype was seen a few times. This chain links TRBV3-1 with TRBJ2-1; 9 bases match TRBD1. CDR3 size: 14 residues. The germline V gene encodes CDR1 LGHDT and CDR2 YNNKEL (reference sequence). V gave up 6 bases and J gave up 7 bases; unmatched junction bases: 7. The CDR3 sequence: CASRHTGGRNEQFF. The CDR3 nucleotides are TGTGCCAGCAGACATACAGGGGGCAGGAATGAGCAGTTCTTC.

In its sample, this clonotype was seen many times. The chain carries TRBV28 and TRBJ2-1; 11 bases align to TRBD2. Germline V CDR1 and CDR2: MDHEN, SYDVKM. This CDR3 has 16 amino acids. V dropped 5 bases and J dropped 6; count of bases not matched to a gene: 9. The CDR3 loop is CASSPPGLADLNEQFF. DNA for the CDR3: TGTGCCAGCAGTCCTCCGGGACTAGCGGACCTCAATGAGCAGTTCTTC.

This chain links TRBV3-1 with TRBJ2-7; 8 bases are shared with TRBD2. Germline lookup yields CDR1 LGHDT and CDR2 YNNKEL (reference sequence). The CDR3 contains 15 residues. With 4 bases clipped from V and 5 bases from J, the junction kept 10 bases outside the gene matches. The CDR3 here is CASSLGGGGRHEQYF. The CDR3 DNA reads TGTGCCAGCAGCCTCGGGGGGGGAGGCCGGCACGAGCAGTACTTC.

This clonotype occurred a few times. Written as DNA, the CDR3 is TGTGCCAGCAGCGTAGGGGACTATTCCGACAAGGGGCAGTTCTTC. Translating it yields CASSVGDYSDKGQFF. J is TRBJ2-1 and V is TRBV9; 7 bases align to TRBD2. The CDR3 is made up of 15 amino acids. The germline gives CDR1 SGDLS, CDR2 YYNGEE. J gave up 12 bases and V 0 bases, and 12 bases lay outside the gene matches. The full variable domain, with the rest looked up from reference TRBV9 and TRBJ2-1, is DSGVTQTPKHLITATGQRVTLRCSPRSGDLSVYWYQQSLDQGLQFLIQYYNGEERAKGNILERFSAQQFPDLHSELNLSSLELGDSALYFCASSVGDYSDKGQFFGPGTRLTVL.